Below are 18 T cell receptor beta chains sequenced from a single sample in a study of vaccination and CD4 T cells after COVID-19. Regarding treatment: roughly 10-day PBMC culture with coronavirus spike peptide pools or control peptides (ViraFEST assay). No antigen has been identified for these receptors. With the Oncomine TCR Beta short-read assay, DNA from cultured CD4+ T cells was sequenced. TCRdb passed the PCR reads through MiXCR, listing each CDR3 protein once. In the table there are about 10,000 distinct CDR3 sequences, around 60% of which are singletons. Material for sequencing was CD4+ T cells from blood, cultured in vitro. These receptors were collected from a human donor who had recovered from COVID-19.

The genes are TRBV27 and TRBJ1-1, with no clear D. V lost 9 bases and J 1 base, leaving 15 bases between the germline ends. This CDR3 contains 14 residues. Germline V gene lookup returns CDR1 MNHEY and CDR2 SMNVEV (reference sequence). The CDR3 is CASHPSLGNTEAFF. CDR3 nucleotides: TGTGCCAGTCACCCTTCTCTGGGGAACACTGAAGCTTTCTTT.

The chain uses TRBV20-1 and TRBJ2-3; D uncertain. There are 13 residues in the CDR3. CDR1 and CDR2 from the germline V gene are DFQATT and SNEGSKA (reference sequence). The V end lost 5 bases, the J end lost 1 base, and 10 bases lay between the germline ends. Written as DNA, the CDR3 is TGCAGTGCTTCTTCCGAAGGCACAGATACGCAGTATTTT. This encodes CSASSEGTDTQYF.

The CDR3 DNA sequence: TGTGCCAGCCGGGGGACGCCTTACCATAGCAATCAGCCCCAGCATTTT. Its translation is CASRGTPYHSNQPQHF. The rearrangement links TRBV21-1 to TRBJ1-5; the table's D call, TRBD1, was not checked against the DNA. TRBV21-1 is a known pseudogene. This CDR3 region has 16 residues.

This sequence joins TRBV21-1 and TRBJ1-2; the D segment call TRBD1 is taken from the table without a DNA check. TRBV21-1 is designated a pseudogene. This CDR3 spans 16 amino acids. The CDR3 sequence is CASSKGGGRFCYGYTF. In nucleotides, the CDR3 is TGTGCCAGCAGCAAAGGCGGGGGGCGCTTCTGCTATGGCTACACCTTC.

V and J are TRBV12-3 or TRBV12-4 and TRBJ2-1; TRBD1 matches 9 bases. The CDR3 runs to 14 residues. The V gene end was trimmed by 6 bases and the J gene end by 2 bases; junction bases not matched to a gene: 2. For the CDR3, the DNA is TGTGCCAGCAGGGGACAGGGTACCTACAATGAGCAGTTCTTC. This gives the protein CASRGQGTYNEQFF.

The chain links TRBV6-1 to TRBJ1-5; D is ambiguous. There are 14 residues in the CDR3. The germline V and J ends were trimmed by 5 bases and 4 bases, with 12 bases remaining between them. The V gene's germline CDR1 is MNHNS and CDR2 SASEGT. The CDR3 region is CASSPGVNNQPQHF. CDR3 sequence (DNA): TGTGCCAGCAGTCCAGGAGTCAATAATCAGCCCCAGCATTTT.

The chain joins TRBV7-9 to TRBJ1-2; D is possibly TRBD1 (5 bases). This CDR3 is 11 amino acids long. Trimming removed 5 bases from V and 11 bases from J, with 12 bases in between. Germline CDR1 SEHNR, CDR2 FQNEAQ (reference sequence). CDR3 DNA: TGTGCCAGCAGCCGGGGACCTGGTTACACCTTC. This codes for CASSRGPGYTF.

The rearrangement uses TRBV12-3 or TRBV12-4 and TRBJ1-4; the D gene is possibly TRBD1 (5 bases). The V end was cut by 2 bases, the J end by 7 bases, with 14 bases between. The CDR3 is 15 residues long. CDR3 amino acids: CASSLWGRGTEKLFF. The CDR3 DNA is TGTGCCAGCAGTTTATGGGGCCGCGGTACTGAAAAACTGTTTTTT.

In its sample, this clonotype was seen once. V is TRBV9 and J is TRBJ1-6; the match to TRBD1 covers 7 bases. With V trimmed by 7 bases and J by 0 bases, 1 base remained unmatched. The germline V gene encodes CDR1 SGDLS and CDR2 YYNGEE. The CDR3 length is 14 residues. CDR3 DNA: TGTGCCAGCCGGGACAGCTCCTATAATTCACCCCTCCACTTT. Translated, it gives CASRDSSYNSPLHF.

This clonotype came up a few times. This chain uses TRBV25-1 with TRBJ1-2, with unresolved D. CDR3 size: 12 residues. CDR1 is MGHDK and CDR2 is SYGVNS in the germline V gene. Trimming left V 2 bases short and J 8 bases short, with 9 bases between. CDR3 nucleotides: TGTGCCAGCAGTGAAAACTTTGAAGGCTACACCTTC. It encodes CASSENFEGYTF.

The chain recombines TRBV9 with TRBJ1-2; tentative D call: TRBD1 (5 bases). Germline CDR1 is SGDLS and CDR2 is YYNGEE. The CDR3 totals 14 residues. Trimming left V 4 bases short and J 8 bases short, with 18 bases between. CDR3: CASSLSSGLEGYTF. CDR3 coding DNA: TGTGCCAGCAGCCTCTCCTCGGGGCTGGAGGGCTACACCTTC.

V gene TRBV20-1 combines with J gene TRBJ1-5; 10 bases agree with TRBD1. V was clipped by 4 bases and J by 7 bases; unmatched bases: 7. The CDR3 extends over 14 amino acids. Per the germline V gene, CDR1 is DFQATT and CDR2 is SNEGSKA (reference sequence). Written as DNA, the CDR3 is TGCAGTGCTACCGCGGGGACAGGGGACCAGCCCCAGCATTTT. Protein: CSATAGTGDQPQHF.

The rearrangement joins TRBV6-2 or TRBV6-3 to TRBJ1-1; 7 positions agree with TRBD1. The V segment lost 8 bases and the J segment 7 bases; nucleotides outside the gene matches: 7. The CDR3 length is 12 residues. Germline assignment: CDR1 MNHEY and CDR2 SVGEGT. Here the CDR3 reads CASGLGGFEAFF. CDR3 bases: TGTGCCAGCGGGTTAGGGGGCTTTGAAGCTTTCTTT.

V gene TRBV20-1 combines with J gene TRBJ1-3, with 9 nucleotides matching TRBD1. This CDR3 region has 14 residues. The V gene's germline CDR1 is DFQATT and CDR2 SNEGSKA (reference sequence). J lost 7 bases, V lost 6 bases, and 10 bases had no gene match. The CDR3 protein is CSATQGARGNTIYF. The CDR3 bases are TGCAGTGCAACACAGGGGGCACGCGGGAACACCATATATTTT.

The chain employs TRBV29-1 and TRBJ1-1, with D unclear. V shed 8 bases and J shed 2 bases, with 15 bases lying between them. The CDR3 consists of 13 residues. Germline assignment: CDR1 SQVTM and CDR2 ANQGSEA. The chain's CDR3 is CSTTAGHNTEAFF. CDR3 DNA: TGCAGCACTACCGCCGGGCACAACACTGAAGCTTTCTTT.

The gene calls are TRBV7-3 and TRBJ2-1; D may be TRBD1 (6 bases). Germline values: CDR1 SGHTA, CDR2 FQGTGA. The V gene lost 1 base and the J gene lost 4 bases, with 14 bases spanning the gap. The CDR3 extends over 16 amino acids. CDR3 region: CASSLSGRQGYNEQFF. The CDR3 bases are TGTGCCAGCAGCTTAAGCGGCCGGCAGGGGTACAATGAGCAGTTCTTC.

The rearrangement uses TRBV30 and TRBJ1-1, with a possible D match to TRBD1 (5 bases). CDR1 GTSNPN and CDR2 SVGIG come from the germline V gene (reference sequence). This CDR3 has 11 amino acids. The CDR3 is CAVQEFGIAFF. CDR3 in DNA: TGTGCAGTACAGGAATTCGGTATTGCTTTCTTT.

The genes are TRBV9 and TRBJ1-1; the D is unclear. This CDR3 spans 15 amino acids. Trimming shortened V by 4 bases and J by 0 bases, and 13 bases separated the two germline ends. CDR1 is SGDLS and CDR2 is YYNGEE in the germline V gene. CDR3 sequence (DNA): TGTGCCAGCAGCCCTCTAGGAGGGATGAACACTGAAGCTTTCTTT. It specifies CASSPLGGMNTEAFF.